This T cell receptor (beta chain) emerged from a study of OX40 agonist ivuxolimab in advanced cancers. Findings of the study overall: There were, on average, more expanded clones in CD8+ T cells than in CD4+.

The assay was immunoSEQ multiplex PCR, and TCRdb's table has in-frame clones only and misses some. The sample lists about 21,000 clones; 88% were seen once. Remarks on this clone: Its antigen remains unknown. The junction shows a germline mismatch at one end, possibly a read error. This CDR3 is also generated by other DNA sequences in the sample.

The length of the CDR3 is 14 residues. CDR1 and CDR2 from the germline V gene are SGHTA and FQGTGA. This sequence originates from an adult with an advanced solid tumor such as melanoma, head and neck, liver or kidney cancer. The gene calls are TRBV7-3 and TRBJ2-4, with D tentatively TRBD2 (7 bases). Sequenced here: CD4+ or CD8+ T cells sorted from blood, sampled in a trial of the OX40 agonist ivuxolimab. This CDR3 is CASSSPGEGDIQYF. The CDR3 nucleotides are TGTGCTAGCAGCTCCCCCGGGGAGGGGGACATTCAGTACTTC.